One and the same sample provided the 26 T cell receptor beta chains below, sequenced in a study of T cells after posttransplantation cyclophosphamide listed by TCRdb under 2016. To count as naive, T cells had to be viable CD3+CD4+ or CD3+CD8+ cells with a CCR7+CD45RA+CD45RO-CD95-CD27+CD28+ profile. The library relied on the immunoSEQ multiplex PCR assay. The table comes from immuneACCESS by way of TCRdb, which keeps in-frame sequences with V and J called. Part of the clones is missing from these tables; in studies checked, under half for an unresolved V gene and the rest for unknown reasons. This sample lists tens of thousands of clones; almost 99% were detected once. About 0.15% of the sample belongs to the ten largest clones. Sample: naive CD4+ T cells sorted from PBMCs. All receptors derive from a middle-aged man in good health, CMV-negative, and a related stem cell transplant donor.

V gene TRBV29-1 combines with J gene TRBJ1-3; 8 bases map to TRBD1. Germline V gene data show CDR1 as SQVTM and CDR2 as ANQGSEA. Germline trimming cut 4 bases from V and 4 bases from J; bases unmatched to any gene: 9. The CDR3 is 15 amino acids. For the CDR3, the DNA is TGCAGCGTTGGTGGGACAGGTACGGGCGGAAACACCATATATTTT. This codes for CSVGGTGTGGNTIYF.

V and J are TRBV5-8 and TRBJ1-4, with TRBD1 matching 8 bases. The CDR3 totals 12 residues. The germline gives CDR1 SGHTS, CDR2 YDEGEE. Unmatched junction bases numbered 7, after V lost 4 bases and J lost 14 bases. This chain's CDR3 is CASSTWTGRLFF. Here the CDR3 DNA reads TGTGCCAGCAGCACGTGGACAGGGCGGCTGTTTTTT.

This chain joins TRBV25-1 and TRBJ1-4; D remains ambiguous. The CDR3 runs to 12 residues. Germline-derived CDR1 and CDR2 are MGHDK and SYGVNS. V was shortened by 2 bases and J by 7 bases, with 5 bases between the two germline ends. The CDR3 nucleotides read TGTGCCAGCAGTGAACGGGGTGAAAAACTGTTTTTT. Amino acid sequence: CASSERGEKLFF.

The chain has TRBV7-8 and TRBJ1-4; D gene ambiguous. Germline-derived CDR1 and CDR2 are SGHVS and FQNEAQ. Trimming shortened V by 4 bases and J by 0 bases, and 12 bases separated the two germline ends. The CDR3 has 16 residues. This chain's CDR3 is CASSWMGAATNEKLFF. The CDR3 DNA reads TGTGCCAGCAGCTGGATGGGAGCCGCAACTAATGAAAAACTGTTTTTT.

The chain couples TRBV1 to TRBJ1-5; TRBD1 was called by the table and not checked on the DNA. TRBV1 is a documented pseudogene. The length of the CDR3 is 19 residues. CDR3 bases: TGCACCAGCAGCGGAACAGGGGCCCCTTGGGGATATAGCAATCAGCCCCAGCATTTT. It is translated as CTSSGTGAPWGYSNQPQHF.

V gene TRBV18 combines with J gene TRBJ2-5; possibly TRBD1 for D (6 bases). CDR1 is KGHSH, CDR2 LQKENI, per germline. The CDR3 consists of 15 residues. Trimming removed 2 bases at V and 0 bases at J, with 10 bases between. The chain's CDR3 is CASSPGQGNQETQYF. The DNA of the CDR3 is TGTGCCAGCTCACCAGGGCAGGGGAACCAAGAGACCCAGTACTTC.

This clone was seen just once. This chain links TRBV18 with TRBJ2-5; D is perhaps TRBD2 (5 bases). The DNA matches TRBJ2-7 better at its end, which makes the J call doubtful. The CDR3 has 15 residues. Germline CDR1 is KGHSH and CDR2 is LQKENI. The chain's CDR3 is CASSPRASGAYEQYF. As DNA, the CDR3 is TGTGCCAGCTCACCACGCGCGAGCGGCGCCTACGAGCAGTACTTC.

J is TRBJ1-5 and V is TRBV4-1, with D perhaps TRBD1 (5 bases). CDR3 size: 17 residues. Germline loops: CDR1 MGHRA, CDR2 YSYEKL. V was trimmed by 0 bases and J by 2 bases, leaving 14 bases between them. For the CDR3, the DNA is TGCGCCAGCAGCCAAGATGTCGGGGGAGTCGGCAATCAGCCCCAGCATTTT. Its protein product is CASSQDVGGVGNQPQHF.

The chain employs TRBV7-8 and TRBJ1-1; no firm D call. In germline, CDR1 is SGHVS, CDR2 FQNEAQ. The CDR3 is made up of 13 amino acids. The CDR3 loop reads CAEGTDMNTEAFF. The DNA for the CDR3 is TGTGCAGAGGGAACCGACATGAACACTGAAGCTTTCTTT.

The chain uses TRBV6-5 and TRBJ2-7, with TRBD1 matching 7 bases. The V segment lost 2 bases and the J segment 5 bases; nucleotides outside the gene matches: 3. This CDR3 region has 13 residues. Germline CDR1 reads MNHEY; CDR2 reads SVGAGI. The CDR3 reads CASSYPGTDEQYF. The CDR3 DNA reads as TGTGCCAGCAGTTACCCCGGGACAGACGAGCAGTACTTC.

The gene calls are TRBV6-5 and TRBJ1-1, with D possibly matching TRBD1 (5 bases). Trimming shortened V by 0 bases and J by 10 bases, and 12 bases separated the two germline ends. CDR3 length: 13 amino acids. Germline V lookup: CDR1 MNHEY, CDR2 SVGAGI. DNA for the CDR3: TGTGCCAGCAGTTACTCGGGGGGAGAGAGAGCTTTCTTT. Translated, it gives CASSYSGGERAFF.

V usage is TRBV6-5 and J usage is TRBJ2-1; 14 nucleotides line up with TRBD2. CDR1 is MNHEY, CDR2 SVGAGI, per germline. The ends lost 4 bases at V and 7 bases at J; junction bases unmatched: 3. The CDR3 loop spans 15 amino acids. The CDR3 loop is CASSSGTSGSNEQFF. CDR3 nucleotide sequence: TGTGCCAGCAGTTCGGGGACTAGCGGGAGTAATGAGCAGTTCTTC.

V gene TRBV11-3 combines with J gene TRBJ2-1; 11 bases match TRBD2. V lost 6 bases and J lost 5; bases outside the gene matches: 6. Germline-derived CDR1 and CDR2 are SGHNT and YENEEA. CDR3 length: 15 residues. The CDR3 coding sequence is TGTGCCAGCAGTCCTCGACTAGCGGGGAACAATGAGCAGTTCTTC. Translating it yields CASSPRLAGNNEQFF.

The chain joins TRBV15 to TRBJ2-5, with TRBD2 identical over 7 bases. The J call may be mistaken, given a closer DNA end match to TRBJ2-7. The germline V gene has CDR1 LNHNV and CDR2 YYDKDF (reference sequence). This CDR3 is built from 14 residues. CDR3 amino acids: CATSRPGGAYEQYF. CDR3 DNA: TGTGCCACCAGCAGACCGGGGGGAGCCTACGAGCAGTACTTC.

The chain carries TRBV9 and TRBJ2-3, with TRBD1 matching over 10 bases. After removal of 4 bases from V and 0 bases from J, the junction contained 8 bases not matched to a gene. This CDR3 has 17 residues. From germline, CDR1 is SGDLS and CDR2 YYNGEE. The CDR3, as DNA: TGTGCCAGCAGCCTACGGGACAGGGGAATTAGCACAGATACGCAGTATTTT. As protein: CASSLRDRGISTDTQYF.

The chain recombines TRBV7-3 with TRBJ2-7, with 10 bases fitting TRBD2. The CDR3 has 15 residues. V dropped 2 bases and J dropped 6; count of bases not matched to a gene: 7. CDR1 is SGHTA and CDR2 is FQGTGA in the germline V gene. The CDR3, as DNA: TGTGCCAGCAGCTTAGGGGGGCTAGCGGGAGCCGAGCAGTACTTC. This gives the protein CASSLGGLAGAEQYF.

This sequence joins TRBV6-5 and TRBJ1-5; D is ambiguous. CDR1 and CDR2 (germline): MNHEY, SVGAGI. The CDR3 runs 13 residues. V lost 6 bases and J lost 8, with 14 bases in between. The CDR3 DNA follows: TGTGCCAGCAGCCCCCAGTCCATGGAGCCCCAGCATTTT. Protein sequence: CASSPQSMEPQHF.

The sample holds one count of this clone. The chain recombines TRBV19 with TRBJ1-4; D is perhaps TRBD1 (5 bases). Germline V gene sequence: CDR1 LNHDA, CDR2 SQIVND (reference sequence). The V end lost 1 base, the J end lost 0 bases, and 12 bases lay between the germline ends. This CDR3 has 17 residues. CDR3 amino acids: CASSIGQLRSTNEKLFF. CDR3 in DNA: TGTGCCAGTAGTATAGGACAGCTTCGCTCAACTAATGAAAAACTGTTTTTT.

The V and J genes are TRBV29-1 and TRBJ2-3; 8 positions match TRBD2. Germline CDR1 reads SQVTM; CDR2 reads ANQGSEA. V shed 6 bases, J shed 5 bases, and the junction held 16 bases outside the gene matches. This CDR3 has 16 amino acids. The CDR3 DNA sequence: TGCAGCGTCCCCGGGGGGGGAGGTGGCCTCGGAGATACGCAGTATTTT. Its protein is CSVPGGGGGLGDTQYF.

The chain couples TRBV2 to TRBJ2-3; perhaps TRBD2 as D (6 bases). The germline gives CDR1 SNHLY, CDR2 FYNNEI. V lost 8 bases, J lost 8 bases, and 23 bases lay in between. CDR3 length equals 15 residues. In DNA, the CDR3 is TGTGCCAGCTGGGGTCGCTCTCCGCGGGGCGTTACGCAGTATTTT. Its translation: CASWGRSPRGVTQYF. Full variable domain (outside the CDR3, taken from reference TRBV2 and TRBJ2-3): EPEVTQTPSHQVTQMGQEVILRCVPISNHLYFYWYRQILGQKVEFLVSFYNNEISEKSEIFDDQFSVERPDGSNFTLKIRSTKLEDSAMYFCASWGRSPRGVTQYFGPGTRLTVL.

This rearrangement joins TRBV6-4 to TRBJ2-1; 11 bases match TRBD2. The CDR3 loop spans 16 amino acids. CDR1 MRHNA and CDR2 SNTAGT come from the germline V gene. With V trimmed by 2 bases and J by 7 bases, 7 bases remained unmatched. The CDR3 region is CASSDGLAGGYNEQFF. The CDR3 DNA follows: TGTGCCAGCAGTGACGGTTTAGCGGGAGGGTATAATGAGCAGTTCTTC.

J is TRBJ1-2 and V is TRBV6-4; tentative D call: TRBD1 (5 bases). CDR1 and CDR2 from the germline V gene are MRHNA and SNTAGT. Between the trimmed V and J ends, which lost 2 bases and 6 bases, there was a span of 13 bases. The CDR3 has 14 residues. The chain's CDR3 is CASSDQGGLDGYTF. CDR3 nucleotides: TGTGCCAGCAGTGACCAGGGAGGGCTGGATGGCTACACCTTC.

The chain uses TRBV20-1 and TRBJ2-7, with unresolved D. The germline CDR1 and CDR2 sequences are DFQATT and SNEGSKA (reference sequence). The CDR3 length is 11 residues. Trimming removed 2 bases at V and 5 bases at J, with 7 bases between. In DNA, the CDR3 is TGCAGTGCTAGATTCCGGGACGAGCAGTACTTC. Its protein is CSARFRDEQYF.

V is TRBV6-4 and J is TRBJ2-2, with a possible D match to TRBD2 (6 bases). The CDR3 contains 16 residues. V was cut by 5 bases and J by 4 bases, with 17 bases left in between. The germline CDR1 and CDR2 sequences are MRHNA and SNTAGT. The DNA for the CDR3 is TGTGCCAGCAGTCGGGACTCTTGGCCGGGCACCGGGGAGCTGTTTTTT. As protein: CASSRDSWPGTGELFF.

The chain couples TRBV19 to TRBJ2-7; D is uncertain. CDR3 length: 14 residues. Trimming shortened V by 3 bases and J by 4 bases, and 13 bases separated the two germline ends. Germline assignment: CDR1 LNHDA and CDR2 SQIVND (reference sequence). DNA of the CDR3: TGTGCCAGTAGTATGTCCGCAGAAAGTTACGAGCAGTACTTC. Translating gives CASSMSAESYEQYF.

The CDR3 DNA sequence: TGTGCCAGCAGCCAAGATAGCTGGCTCTATGGCTACACCTTC. Translating it yields CASSQDSWLYGYTF. This rearrangement joins TRBV14 to TRBJ1-2, with D unresolved. Germline loops: CDR1 SGHDN, CDR2 FVKESK. V was pared by 0 bases and J by 4 bases, with 9 bases between. This CDR3 has 14 amino acids.